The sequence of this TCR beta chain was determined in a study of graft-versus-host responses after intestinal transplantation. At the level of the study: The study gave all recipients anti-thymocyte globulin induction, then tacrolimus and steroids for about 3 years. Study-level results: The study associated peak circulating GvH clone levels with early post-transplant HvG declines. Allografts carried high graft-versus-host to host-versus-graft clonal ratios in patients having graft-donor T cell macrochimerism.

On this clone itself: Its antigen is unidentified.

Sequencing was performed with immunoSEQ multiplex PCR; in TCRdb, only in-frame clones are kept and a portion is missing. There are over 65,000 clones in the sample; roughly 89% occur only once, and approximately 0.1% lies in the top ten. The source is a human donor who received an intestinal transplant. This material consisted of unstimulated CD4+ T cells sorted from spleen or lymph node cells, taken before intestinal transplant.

The CDR3 loop is CASTRDRGFTKNIQYF. CDR3 DNA sequence: TGTGCCAGCACCCGAGACAGGGGTTTCACCAAAAACATTCAGTACTTC. The chain has TRBV21-1 and TRBJ2-4; the table names TRBD1, a call not compared with the DNA. TRBV21-1 is noted as a pseudogene. The CDR3 loop spans 16 amino acids.